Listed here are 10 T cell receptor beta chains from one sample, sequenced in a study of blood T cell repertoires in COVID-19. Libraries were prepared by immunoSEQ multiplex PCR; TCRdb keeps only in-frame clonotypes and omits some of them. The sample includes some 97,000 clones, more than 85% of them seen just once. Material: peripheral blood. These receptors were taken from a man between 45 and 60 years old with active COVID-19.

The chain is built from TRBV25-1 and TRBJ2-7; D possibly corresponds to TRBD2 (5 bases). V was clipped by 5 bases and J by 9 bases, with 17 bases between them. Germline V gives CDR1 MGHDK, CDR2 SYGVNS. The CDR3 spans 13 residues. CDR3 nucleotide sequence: TGTGCCAGCAGTAATATAGGACTGCCCAGGCAGTACTTC. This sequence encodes CASSNIGLPRQYF.

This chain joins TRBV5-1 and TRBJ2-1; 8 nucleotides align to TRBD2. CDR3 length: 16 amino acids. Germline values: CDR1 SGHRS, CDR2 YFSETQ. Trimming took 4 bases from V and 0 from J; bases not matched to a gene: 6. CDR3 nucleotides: TGCGCCAGCAGCCTGTTAACTAGCGGCTCCTACAATGAGCAGTTCTTC. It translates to CASSLLTSGSYNEQFF. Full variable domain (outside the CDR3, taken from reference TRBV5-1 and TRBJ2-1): KAGVTQTPRYLIKTRGQQVTLSCSPISGHRSVSWYQQTPGQGLQFLFEYFSETQRNKGNFPGRFSGRQFSNSRSEMNVSTLELGDSALYLCASSLLTSGSYNEQFFGPGTRLTVL.

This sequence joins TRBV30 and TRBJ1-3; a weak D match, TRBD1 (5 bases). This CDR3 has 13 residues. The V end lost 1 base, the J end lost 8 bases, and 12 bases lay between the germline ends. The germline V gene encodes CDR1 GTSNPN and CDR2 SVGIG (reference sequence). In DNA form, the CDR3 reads TGTGCCTGGAGTGGGCAGGGATTAGACACCATATATTTT. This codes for CAWSGQGLDTIYF. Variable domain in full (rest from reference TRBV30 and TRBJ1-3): SQTIHQWPATLVQPVGSPLSLECTVEGTSNPNLYWYRQAAGRGLQLLFYSVGIGQISSEVPQNLSASRPQDRQFILSSKKLLLSDSGFYLCAWSGQGLDTIYFGEGSWLTVV.

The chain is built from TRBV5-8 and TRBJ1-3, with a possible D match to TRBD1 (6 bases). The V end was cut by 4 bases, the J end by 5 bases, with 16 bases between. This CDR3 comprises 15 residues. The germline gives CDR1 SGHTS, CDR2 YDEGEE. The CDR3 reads CASSLSGHLRNTIYF. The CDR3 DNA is TGTGCCAGCAGCCTATCGGGACACCTGCGAAACACCATATATTTT.

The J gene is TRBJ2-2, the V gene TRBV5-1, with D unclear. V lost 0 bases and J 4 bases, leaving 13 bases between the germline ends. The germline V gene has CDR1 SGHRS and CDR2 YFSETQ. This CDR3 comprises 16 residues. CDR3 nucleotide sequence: TGCGCCAGCAGCTTGGGGCCAGACGGCGGCACCGGGGAGCTGTTTTTT. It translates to CASSLGPDGGTGELFF.

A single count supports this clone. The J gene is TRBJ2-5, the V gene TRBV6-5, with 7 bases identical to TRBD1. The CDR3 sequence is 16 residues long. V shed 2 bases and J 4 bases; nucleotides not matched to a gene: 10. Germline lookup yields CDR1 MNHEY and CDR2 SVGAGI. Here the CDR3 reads CASSYGSVWDRETQYF. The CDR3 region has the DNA TGTGCCAGCAGTTACGGATCGGTCTGGGACAGAGAGACCCAGTACTTC.

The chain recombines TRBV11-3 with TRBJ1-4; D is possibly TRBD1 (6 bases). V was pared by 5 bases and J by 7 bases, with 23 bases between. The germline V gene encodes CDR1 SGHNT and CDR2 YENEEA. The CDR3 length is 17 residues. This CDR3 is CASSLTYRQVKFEKLFF. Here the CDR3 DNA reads TGTGCCAGCAGCCTCACCTACCGACAGGTGAAATTTGAAAAACTGTTTTTT.

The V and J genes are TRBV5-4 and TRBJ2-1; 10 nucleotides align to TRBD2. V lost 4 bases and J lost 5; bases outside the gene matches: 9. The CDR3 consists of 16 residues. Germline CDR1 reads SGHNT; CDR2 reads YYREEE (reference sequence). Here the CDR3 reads CASSQTGLARHNEQFF. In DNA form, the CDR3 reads TGTGCCAGCAGCCAGACGGGACTAGCGAGACACAATGAGCAGTTCTTC.

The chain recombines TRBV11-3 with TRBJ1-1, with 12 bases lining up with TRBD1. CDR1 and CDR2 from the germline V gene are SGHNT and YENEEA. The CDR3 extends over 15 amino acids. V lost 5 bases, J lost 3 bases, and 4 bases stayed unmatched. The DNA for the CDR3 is TGTGCCAGCAGCGTGGGACAGGGGGCGGACACTGAAGCTTTCTTT. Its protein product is CASSVGQGADTEAFF. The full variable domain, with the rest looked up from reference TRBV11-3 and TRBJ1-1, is EAGVVQSPRYKIIEKKQPVAFWCNPISGHNTLYWYLQNLGQGPELLIRYENEEAVDDSQLPKDRFSAERLKGVDSTLKIQPAELGDSAVYLCASSVGQGADTEAFFGQGTRLTVV.

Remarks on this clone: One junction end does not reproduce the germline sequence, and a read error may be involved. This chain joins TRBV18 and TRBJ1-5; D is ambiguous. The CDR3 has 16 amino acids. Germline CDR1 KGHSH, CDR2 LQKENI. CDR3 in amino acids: CASSPSLASDNRPQHF. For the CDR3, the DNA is TGTGCCAGCTCACCAAGTCTCGCCAGTGACAATCGGCCCCAGCATTTT.